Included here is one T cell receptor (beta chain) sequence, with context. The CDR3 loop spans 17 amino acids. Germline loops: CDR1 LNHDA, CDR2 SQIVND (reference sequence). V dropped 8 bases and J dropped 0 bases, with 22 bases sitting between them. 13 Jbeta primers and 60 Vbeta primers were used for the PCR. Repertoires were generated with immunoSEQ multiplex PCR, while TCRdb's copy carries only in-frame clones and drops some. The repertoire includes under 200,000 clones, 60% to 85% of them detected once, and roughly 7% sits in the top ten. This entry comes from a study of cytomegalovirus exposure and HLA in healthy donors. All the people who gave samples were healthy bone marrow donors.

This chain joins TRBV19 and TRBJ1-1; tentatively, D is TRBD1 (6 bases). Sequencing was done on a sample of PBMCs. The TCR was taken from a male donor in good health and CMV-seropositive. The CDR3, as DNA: TGTGCCAGTTCGCCAGGGGTCCTGCTTCATTTGAACACTGAAGCTTTCTTT. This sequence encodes CASSPGVLLHLNTEAFF.